Listed below are T cell receptor beta chains from one sample, sequenced in a study of cytomegalovirus exposure and HLA in healthy donors. Profiled with immunoSEQ multiplex PCR; TCRdb holds only in-frame clones, not every one. The table has about 140,000 clones, approximately 80% seen once. The material sequenced was PBMCs. The origin of the receptors is a woman in her thirties or forties in good health and CMV-seronegative. The conserved cysteine and the conserved F or W are not part of the CDR3 here. Each record gives: CDR3 protein, V gene.

ASSLVGPGEETQY,TRBV5-1
ASSLSTGGGELF,TRBV6-5
ASTLAGRLTGELF,TRBV6-8
ASSLDRVGSQH,TRBV28
ASSVGQGDQPQH,TRBV5-1
ASSFSGTSLSNEQF,TRBV6-5
ASSPTSGSEGNEQF,TRBV18
ASSMLGLADTGELF,TRBV19
ASSGSGKSDTQY,TRBV2
ASSLASGRTDTQY,TRBV5-4
ASSPGQGDTGELF,TRBV7-9
ASSNGLSKNEQY,TRBV5-1